What follows describes a single TCR beta chain. The V gene's germline CDR1 is MDHEN and CDR2 SYDVKM. There are 11 residues in the CDR3. Trimming pared 7 bases from V and 7 bases from J, leaving 8 bases between. These data originate in a study of shared clonotypes between healthy human individuals. Every unsorted PBMC PCR replicate was loaded with about 290 ng DNA, tens of thousands of T cell genomes. DNA from unsorted PBMC was sequenced on ten immunoSEQ deep assay plates. The table came from immunoSEQ multiplex PCR; TCRdb's copy has only in-frame clones and leaves some out. The sample lists about 490,000 clones; 79% were seen once.

The chain has TRBV28 and TRBJ2-1; TRBD1 might be the D (5 bases). What was sequenced was PBMCs. This TCR was recovered from a woman in her thirties or forties in good health. Some clones in this sample may be carry-over from other donors' samples. The CDR3 here is CASTGLNEQFF. DNA of the CDR3: TGTGCCAGCACAGGGTTAAATGAGCAGTTCTTC.